This TCR beta chain comes out of a study of T cell repertoires in cytomegalovirus infection. Study details: Recently identified HLA-C-restricted CMV epitopes were among the peptides used. Public TCR beta signatures marked donors with CMV infection and the matching HLA. Study-level results: Totalled public TCR beta family frequency picked out people who carried CMV plus the relevant HLA. HLA-C-restricted CMV clonotypes gave the most frequent clonotype in two of eight donors.

TCRdb itself ran the reads through MiXCR, one entry per CDR3 protein. The sample has 50,000 or so distinct CDR3 sequences; more than 15% are singletons. To note about this clonotype: The antigen is not known.

V lost 3 bases and J lost 2; bases outside the gene matches: 9. In germline, CDR1 is LGHNA, CDR2 YSLEER. CDR3 length: 17 amino acids. This clonotype was obtained from a human donor in good health (CMV status not recorded). Some clones in this sample may be carry-over from other donors' samples. Here the sequenced sample was CD8+ T cells from cultured PBMCs, taken from culture after CMV antigen stimulation. The genes are TRBV4-3 and TRBJ2-1; TRBD2 aligns across 8 bases. In DNA, the CDR3 is TGCGCCAGCAGCCAGGGGCCAGCGGGGGTAACCTACAATGAGCAGTTCTTC. This encodes CASSQGPAGVTYNEQFF.